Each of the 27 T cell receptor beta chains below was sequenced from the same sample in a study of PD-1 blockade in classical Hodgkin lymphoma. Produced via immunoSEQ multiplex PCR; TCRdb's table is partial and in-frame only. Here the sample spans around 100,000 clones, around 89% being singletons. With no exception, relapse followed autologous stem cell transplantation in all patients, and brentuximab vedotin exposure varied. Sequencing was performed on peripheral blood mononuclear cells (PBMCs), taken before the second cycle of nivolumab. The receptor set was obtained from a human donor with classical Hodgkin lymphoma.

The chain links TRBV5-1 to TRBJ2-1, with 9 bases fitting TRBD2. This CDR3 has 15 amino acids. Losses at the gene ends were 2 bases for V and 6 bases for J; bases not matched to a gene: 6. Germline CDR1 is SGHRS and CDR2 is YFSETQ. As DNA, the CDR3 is TGCGCCAGCAGCTTAGGGCTAGCGGGGATCAATGAGCAGTTCTTC. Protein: CASSLGLAGINEQFF.

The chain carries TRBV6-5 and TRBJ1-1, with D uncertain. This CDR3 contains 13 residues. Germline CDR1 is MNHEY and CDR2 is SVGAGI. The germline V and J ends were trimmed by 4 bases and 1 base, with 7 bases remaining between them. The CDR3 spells CASSLYRNTEAFF. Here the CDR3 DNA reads TGTGCCAGCAGTTTATACAGGAACACTGAAGCTTTCTTT.

The CDR3 sequence is CASSPSGLRNTEAFF. The CDR3 DNA follows: TGTGCCAGCAGCCCGTCGGGACTTAGGAACACTGAAGCTTTCTTT. The gene calls are TRBV4-2 and TRBJ1-1, with D possibly TRBD1 on 5 matching bases. This CDR3 has 15 amino acids. Deletions cut 4 bases from V and 1 base from J, with 13 bases between. The germline V gene encodes CDR1 LGHNA and CDR2 YNFKEQ.

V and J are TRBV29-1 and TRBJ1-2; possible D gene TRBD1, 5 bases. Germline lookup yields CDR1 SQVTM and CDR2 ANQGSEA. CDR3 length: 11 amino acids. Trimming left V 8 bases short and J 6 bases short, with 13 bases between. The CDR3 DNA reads TGCAGCTCAGGTACAGGACATGGCTACACCTTC. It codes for CSSGTGHGYTF.

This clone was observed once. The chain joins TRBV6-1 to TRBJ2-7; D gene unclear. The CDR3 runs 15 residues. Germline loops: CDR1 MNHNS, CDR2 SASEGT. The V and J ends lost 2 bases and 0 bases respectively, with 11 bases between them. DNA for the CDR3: TGTGCCAGCAGTGAATCGGCAAGTAGCTCCTACGAGCAGTACTTC. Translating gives CASSESASSSYEQYF.

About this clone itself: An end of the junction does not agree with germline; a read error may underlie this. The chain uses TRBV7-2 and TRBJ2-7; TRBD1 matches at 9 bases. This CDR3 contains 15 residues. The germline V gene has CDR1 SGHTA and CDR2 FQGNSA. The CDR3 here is CASSLEAGTGPEEYF. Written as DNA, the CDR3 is TGTGCCAGCAGCTTAGAGGCCGGGACAGGGCCCGAGGAGTACTTC.

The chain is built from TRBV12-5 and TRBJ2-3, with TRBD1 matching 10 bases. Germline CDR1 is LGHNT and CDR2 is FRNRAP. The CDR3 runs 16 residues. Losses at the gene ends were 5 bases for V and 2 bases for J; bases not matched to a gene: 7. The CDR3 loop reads CASGPPDRGVTDTQYF. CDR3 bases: TGTGCTAGTGGTCCGCCGGACAGGGGGGTCACAGATACGCAGTATTTT.

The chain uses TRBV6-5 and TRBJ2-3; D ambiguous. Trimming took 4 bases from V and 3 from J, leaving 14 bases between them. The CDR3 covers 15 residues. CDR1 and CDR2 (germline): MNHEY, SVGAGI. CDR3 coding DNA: TGTGCCAGCAGTTTTGCCCGCGTCGGGACAGATACGCAGTATTTT. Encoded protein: CASSFARVGTDTQYF.

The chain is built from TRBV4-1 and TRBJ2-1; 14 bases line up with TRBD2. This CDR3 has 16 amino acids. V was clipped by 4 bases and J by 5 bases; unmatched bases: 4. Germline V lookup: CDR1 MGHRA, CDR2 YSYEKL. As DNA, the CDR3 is TGCGCCAGCAGCCCGACTAGCGGGGGGGAAAACAATGAGCAGTTCTTC. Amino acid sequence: CASSPTSGGENNEQFF.

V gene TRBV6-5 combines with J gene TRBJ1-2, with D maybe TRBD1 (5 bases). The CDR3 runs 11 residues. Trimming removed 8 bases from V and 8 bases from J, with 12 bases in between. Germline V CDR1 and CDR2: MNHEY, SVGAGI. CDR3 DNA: TGTGCCAGCTCTGAGGGGCACGGCTACACCTTC. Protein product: CASSEGHGYTF.

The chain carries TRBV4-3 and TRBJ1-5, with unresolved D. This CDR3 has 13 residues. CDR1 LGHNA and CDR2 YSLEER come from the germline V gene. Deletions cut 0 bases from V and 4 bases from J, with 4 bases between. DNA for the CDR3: TGCGCCAGCAGCCAAGAAGAGAATCAGCCCCAGCATTTT. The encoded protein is CASSQEENQPQHF.

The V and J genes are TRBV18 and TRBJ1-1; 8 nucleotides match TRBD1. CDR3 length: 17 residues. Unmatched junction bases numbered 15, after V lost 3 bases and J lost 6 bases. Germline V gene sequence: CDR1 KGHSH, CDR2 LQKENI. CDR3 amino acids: CASSPSGGRPGTAEAFF. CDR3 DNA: TGTGCCAGCTCACCGTCAGGGGGCAGGCCCGGAACGGCTGAAGCTTTCTTT.

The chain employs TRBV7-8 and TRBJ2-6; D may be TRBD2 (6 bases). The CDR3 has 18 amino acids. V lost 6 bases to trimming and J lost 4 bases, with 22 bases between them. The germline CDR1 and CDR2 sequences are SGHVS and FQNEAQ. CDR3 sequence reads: CASRWIRGGFSGANVLTF. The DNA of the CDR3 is TGTGCCAGCAGGTGGATTAGGGGAGGCTTCTCGGGGGCCAACGTCCTGACTTTC.

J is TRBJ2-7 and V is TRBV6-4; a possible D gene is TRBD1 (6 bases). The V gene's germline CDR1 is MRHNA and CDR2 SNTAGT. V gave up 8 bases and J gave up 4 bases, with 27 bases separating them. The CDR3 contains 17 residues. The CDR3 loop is CASGTGSGRRPEYEQYF. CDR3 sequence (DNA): TGTGCCAGCGGAACAGGGTCCGGTCGTCGTCCTGAATACGAGCAGTACTTC.

Here the CDR3 reads CASSQDRYSNQPQHF. CDR3 DNA sequence: TGTGCCAGCAGCCAAGATCGATATAGCAATCAGCCCCAGCATTTT. The V and J genes are TRBV14 and TRBJ1-5; D is uncertain. Germline V lookup: CDR1 SGHDN, CDR2 FVKESK. V was clipped by 0 bases and J by 0 bases, with 6 bases between them. This CDR3 has 15 amino acids.

CDR3 region: CASSPGQGIPYEQYF. CDR3 in DNA: TGTGCCAGCAGCCCCGGACAGGGGATACCCTACGAGCAGTACTTC. The V and J genes are TRBV9 and TRBJ2-7, with 9 nucleotides matching TRBD1. Unmatched junction bases numbered 7, after V lost 4 bases and J lost 2 bases. The CDR3 consists of 15 residues. Per the germline V gene, CDR1 is SGDLS and CDR2 is YYNGEE. Combining the CDR3 with reference TRBV9 and TRBJ2-7 gives the whole variable domain DSGVTQTPKHLITATGQRVTLRCSPRSGDLSVYWYQQSLDQGLQFLIQYYNGEERAKGNILERFSAQQFPDLHSELNLSSLELGDSALYFCASSPGQGIPYEQYFGPGTRLTVT.

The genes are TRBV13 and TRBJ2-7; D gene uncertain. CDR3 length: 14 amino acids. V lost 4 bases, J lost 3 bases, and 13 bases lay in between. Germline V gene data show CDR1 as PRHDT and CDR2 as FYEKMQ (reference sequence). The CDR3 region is CASSSEASLYEQYF. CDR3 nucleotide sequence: TGTGCCAGCAGCTCAGAGGCATCACTCTACGAGCAGTACTTC.

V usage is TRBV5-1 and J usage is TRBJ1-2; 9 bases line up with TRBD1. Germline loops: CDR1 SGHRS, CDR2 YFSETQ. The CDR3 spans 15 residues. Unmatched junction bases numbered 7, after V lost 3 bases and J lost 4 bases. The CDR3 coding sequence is TGCGCCAGCAGCTGGGGGGACAGGGAAGTCTATGGCTACACCTTC. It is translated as CASSWGDREVYGYTF.

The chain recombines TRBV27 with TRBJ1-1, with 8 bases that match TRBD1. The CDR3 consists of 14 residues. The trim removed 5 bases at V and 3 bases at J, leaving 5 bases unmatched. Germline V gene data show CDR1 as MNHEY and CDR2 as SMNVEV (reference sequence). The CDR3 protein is CASSLGTGYTEAFF. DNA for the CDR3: TGTGCCAGCAGTCTGGGGACAGGCTACACTGAAGCTTTCTTT.

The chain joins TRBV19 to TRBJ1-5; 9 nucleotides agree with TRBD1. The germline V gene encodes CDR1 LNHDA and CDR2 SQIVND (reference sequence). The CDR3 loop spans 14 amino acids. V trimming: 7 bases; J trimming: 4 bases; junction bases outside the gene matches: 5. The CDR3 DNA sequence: TGTGCCAGTACCCTCGGGACAGGGAATCAGCCCCAGCATTTT. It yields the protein CASTLGTGNQPQHF.

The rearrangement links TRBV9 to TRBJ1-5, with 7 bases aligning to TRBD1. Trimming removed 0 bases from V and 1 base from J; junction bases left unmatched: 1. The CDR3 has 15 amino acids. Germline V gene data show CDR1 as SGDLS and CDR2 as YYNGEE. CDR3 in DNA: TGTGCCAGCAGCGTAGGACAGGGCAGCAATCAGCCCCAGCATTTT. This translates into CASSVGQGSNQPQHF.

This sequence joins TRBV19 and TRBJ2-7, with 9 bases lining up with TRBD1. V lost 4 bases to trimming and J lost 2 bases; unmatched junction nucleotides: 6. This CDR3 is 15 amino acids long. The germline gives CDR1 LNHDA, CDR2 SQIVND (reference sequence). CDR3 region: CASSTRTGAPYEQYF. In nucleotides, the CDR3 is TGTGCCAGTAGTACGAGGACAGGGGCTCCCTACGAGCAGTACTTC.

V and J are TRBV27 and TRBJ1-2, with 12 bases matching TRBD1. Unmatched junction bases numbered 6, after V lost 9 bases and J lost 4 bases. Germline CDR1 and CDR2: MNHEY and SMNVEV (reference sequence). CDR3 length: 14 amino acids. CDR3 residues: CASNPGQGAYGYTF. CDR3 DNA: TGTGCCAGTAACCCGGGACAGGGGGCCTATGGCTACACCTTC.

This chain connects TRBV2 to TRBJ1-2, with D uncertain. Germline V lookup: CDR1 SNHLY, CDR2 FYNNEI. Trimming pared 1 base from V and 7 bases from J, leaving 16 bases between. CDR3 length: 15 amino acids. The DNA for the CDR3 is TGTGCCAGCAGTGAAGTAAGGGTCCCTTTGGCTGGCTACACCTTC. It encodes CASSEVRVPLAGYTF.

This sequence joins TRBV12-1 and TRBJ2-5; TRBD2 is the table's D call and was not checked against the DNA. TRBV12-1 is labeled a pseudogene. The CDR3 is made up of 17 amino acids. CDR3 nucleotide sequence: TGTGCCAGCAGCTTCTTCCTAGCGGGGGCGATTTTACGGACCCAGTACTTC. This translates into CASSFFLAGAILRTQYF.

Written as DNA, the CDR3 is TGTGCCAGCAGCCCAAGACAGGTCAACACCGGGGAGCTGTTTTTT. Translating it yields CASSPRQVNTGELFF. This chain links TRBV7-9 with TRBJ2-2, with TRBD1 as a possible D gene (6 bases). Germline CDR1 and CDR2: SEHNR and FQNEAQ (reference sequence). V lost 5 bases to trimming and J lost 2 bases, with 12 bases between them. CDR3 length: 15 residues.

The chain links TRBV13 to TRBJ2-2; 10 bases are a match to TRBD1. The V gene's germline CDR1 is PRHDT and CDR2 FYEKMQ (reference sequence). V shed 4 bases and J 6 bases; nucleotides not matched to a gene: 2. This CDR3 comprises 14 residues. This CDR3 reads CASSSDRGAGELFF. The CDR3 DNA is TGTGCCAGCAGCTCGGACAGGGGGGCCGGGGAGCTGTTTTTT.